This entry is about one T cell receptor beta chain. MiXCR, applied by TCRdb to the 5' RACE reads, yields one record per CDR3 protein. The sample has approximately 700,000 distinct CDR3 sequences; around a sixth are singletons. The data originate from a study of identical twins. CDR3 length: 17 amino acids. Germline-derived CDR1 and CDR2 are SGDLS and YYNGEE. J was trimmed by 5 bases and V by 0 bases; bases with no gene match: 6. This sample also belongs to another study, concerning T cells expressing NK-cell markers. This second report adds: These same clonotypes (in four donors) also led the CD3+CD56-NKG2C+ fraction.

The gene calls are TRBV9 and TRBJ2-1, with 12 bases lining up with TRBD2. The sample taken for sequencing was PBMCs. The origin of this receptor is a woman between 18 and 29 years old in good health. The CDR3 is CASSVGPLAGGNNEQFF. CDR3 DNA: TGTGCCAGCAGCGTAGGTCCCCTAGCGGGGGGGAACAATGAGCAGTTCTTC.